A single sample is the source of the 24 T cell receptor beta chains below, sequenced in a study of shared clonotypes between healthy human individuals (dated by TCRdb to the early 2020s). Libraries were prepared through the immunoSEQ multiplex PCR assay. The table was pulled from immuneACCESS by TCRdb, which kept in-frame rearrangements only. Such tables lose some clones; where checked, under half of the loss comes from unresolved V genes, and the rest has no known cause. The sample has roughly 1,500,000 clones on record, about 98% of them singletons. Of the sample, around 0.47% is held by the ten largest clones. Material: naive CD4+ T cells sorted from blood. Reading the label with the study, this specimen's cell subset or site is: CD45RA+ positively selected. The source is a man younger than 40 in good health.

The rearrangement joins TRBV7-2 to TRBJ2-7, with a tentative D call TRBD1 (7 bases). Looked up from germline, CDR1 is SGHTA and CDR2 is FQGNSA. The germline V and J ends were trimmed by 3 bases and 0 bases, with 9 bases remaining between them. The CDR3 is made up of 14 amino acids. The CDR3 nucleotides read TGTGCCAGCAGCTTTCAGGGGGGCTCCTACGAGCAGTACTTC. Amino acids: CASSFQGGSYEQYF.

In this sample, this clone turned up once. This CDR3 reads CASSQDGRGTSSYNEQFF. The DNA of the CDR3 is TGTGCCAGCAGCCAAGATGGTCGTGGGACGTCCTCCTACAATGAGCAGTTCTTC. The rearrangement joins TRBV4-2 to TRBJ2-1; the D gene could be TRBD1 or TRBD2 (5 bases each). There are 18 residues in the CDR3. Germline loops: CDR1 LGHNA, CDR2 YNFKEQ. V gave up 0 bases and J gave up 0 bases, with 15 bases separating them.

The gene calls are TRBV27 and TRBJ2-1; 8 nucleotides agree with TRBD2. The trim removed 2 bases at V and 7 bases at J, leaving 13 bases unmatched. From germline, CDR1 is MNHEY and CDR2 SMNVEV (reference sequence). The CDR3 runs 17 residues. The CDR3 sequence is CASSLAPWLAGKNEQFF. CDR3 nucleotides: TGTGCCAGCAGTTTAGCCCCCTGGTTAGCGGGAAAGAATGAGCAGTTCTTC.

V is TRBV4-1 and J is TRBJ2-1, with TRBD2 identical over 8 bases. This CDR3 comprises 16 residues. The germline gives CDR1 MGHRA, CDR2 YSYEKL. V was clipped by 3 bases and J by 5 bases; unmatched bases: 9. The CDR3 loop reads CASSHTLAELNNEQFF. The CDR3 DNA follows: TGCGCCAGCAGCCACACACTAGCGGAATTAAACAATGAGCAGTTCTTC.

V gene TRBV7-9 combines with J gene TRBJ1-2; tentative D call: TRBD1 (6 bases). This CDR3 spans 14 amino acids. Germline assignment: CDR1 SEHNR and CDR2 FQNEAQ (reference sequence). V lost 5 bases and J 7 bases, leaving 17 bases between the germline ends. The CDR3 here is CASSPDRIFGGYTF. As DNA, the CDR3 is TGTGCCAGCAGCCCAGACAGGATTTTTGGTGGCTACACCTTC. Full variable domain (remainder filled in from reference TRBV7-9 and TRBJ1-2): DTGVSQNPRHKITKRGQNVTFRCDPISEHNRLYWYRQTLGQGPEFLTYFQNEAQLEKSRLLSDRFSAERPKGSFSTLEIQRTEQGDSAMYLCASSPDRIFGGYTFGSGTRLTVV.

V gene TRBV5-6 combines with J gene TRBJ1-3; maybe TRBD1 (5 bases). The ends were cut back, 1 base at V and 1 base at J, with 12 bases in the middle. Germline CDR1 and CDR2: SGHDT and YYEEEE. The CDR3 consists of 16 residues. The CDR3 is CASSLRGETSGNTIYF. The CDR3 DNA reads TGTGCCAGCAGCTTGAGGGGCGAAACTTCTGGAAACACCATATATTTT.

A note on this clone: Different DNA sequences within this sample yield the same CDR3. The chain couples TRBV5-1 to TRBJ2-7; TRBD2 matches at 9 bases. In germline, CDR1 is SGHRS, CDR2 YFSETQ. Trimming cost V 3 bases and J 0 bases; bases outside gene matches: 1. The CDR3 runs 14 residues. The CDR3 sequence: CASSSTSGSYEQYF. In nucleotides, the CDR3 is TGCGCCAGCAGCTCGACTAGCGGCTCCTACGAGCAGTACTTC. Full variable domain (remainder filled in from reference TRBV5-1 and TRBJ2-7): KAGVTQTPRYLIKTRGQQVTLSCSPISGHRSVSWYQQTPGQGLQFLFEYFSETQRNKGNFPGRFSGRQFSNSRSEMNVSTLELGDSALYLCASSSTSGSYEQYFGPGTRLTVT.

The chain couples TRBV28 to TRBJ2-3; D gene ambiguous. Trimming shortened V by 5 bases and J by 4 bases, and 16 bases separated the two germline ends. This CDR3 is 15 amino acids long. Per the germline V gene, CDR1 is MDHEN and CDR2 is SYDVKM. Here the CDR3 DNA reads TGTGCCAGCAGTCCCTTATGGGGAATCGCAGATACGCAGTATTTT. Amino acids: CASSPLWGIADTQYF.

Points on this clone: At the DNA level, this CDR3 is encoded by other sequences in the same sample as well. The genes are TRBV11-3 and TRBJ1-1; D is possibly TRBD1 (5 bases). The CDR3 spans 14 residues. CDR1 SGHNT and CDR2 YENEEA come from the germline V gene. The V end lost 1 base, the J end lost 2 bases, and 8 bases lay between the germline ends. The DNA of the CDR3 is TGTGCCAGCAGCTTAGGTCAGGGAAACACTGAAGCTTTCTTT. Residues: CASSLGQGNTEAFF.

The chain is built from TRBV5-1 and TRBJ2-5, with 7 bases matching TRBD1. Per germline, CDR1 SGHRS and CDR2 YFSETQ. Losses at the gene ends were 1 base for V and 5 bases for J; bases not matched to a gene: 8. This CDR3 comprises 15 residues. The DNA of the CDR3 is TGCGCCAGCAGCTTGAGCACAGGGGTGGGGGAGACCCAGTACTTC. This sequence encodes CASSLSTGVGETQYF.

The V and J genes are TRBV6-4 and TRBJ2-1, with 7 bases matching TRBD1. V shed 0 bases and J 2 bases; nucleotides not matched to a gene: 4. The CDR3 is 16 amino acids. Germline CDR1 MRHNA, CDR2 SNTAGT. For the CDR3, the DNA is TGTGCCAGCAGTGACTCACAGGGGAGAACCTACAATGAGCAGTTCTTC. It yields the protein CASSDSQGRTYNEQFF.

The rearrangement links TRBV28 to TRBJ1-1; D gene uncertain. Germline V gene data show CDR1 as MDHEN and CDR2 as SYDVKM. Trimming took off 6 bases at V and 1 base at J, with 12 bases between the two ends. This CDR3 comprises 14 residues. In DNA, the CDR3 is TGTGCCAGCAGCCCACCGTCCCCGAACACTGAAGCTTTCTTT. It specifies CASSPPSPNTEAFF.

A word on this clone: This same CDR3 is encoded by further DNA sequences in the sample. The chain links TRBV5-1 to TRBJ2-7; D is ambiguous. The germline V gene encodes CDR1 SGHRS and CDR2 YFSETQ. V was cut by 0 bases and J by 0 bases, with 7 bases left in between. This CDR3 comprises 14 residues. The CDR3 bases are TGCGCCAGCAGCTTGGATAGGAGCTCCTACGAGCAGTACTTC. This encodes CASSLDRSSYEQYF.

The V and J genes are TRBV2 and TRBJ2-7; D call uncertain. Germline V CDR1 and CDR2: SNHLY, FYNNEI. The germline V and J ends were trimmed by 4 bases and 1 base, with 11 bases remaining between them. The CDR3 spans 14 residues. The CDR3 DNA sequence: TGTGCCAGCAGTGGGAGAGATCTTTCCTACGAGCAGTACTTC. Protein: CASSGRDLSYEQYF. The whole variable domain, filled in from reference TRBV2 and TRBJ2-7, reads EPEVTQTPSHQVTQMGQEVILRCVPISNHLYFYWYRQILGQKVEFLVSFYNNEISEKSEIFDDQFSVERPDGSNFTLKIRSTKLEDSAMYFCASSGRDLSYEQYFGPGTRLTVT.

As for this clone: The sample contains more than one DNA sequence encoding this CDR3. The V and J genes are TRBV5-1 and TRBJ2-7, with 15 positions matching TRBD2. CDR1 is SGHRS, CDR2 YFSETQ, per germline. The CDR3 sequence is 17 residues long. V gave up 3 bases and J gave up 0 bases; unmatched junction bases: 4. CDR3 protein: CASSSGLAGGLSYEQYF. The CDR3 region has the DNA TGCGCCAGCAGCTCCGGACTAGCGGGAGGGCTCTCCTACGAGCAGTACTTC.

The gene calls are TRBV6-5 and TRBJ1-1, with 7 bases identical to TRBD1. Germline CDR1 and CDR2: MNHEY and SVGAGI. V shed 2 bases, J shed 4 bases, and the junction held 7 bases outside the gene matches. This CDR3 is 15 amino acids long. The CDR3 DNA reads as TGTGCCAGCAGTTACAGTCGACAGGGAGGCACTGAAGCTTTCTTT. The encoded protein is CASSYSRQGGTEAFF.

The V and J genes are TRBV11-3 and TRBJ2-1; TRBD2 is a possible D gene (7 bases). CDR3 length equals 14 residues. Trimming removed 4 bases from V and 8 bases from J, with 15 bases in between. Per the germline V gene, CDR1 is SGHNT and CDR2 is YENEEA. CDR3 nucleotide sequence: TGTGCCAGCAGCTCTGGGGGAGGGGGTCATGAGCAGTTCTTC. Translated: CASSSGGGGHEQFF.

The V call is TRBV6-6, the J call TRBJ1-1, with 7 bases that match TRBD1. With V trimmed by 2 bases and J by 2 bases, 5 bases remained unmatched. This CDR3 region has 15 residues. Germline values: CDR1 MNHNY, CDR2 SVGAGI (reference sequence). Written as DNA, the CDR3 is TGTGCCAGCAGTTACCCGGGACAGTCAAACACTGAAGCTTTCTTT. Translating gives CASSYPGQSNTEAFF.

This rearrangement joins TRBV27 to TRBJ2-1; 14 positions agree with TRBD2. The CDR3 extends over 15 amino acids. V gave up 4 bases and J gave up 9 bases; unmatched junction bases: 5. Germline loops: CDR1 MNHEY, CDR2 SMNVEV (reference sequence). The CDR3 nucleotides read TGTGCCAGCAGTTCGACTAGCGGGAGGGCCGGTGAGCAGTTCTTC. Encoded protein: CASSSTSGRAGEQFF.

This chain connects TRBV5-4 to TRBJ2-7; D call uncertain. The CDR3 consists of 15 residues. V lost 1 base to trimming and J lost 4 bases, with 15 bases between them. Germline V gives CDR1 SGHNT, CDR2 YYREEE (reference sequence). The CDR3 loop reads CASSLSSDPGYEQYF. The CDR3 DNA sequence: TGTGCCAGCAGCTTGTCTTCGGATCCCGGGTACGAGCAGTACTTC. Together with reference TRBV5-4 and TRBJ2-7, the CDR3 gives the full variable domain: ETGVTQSPTHLIKTRGQQVTLRCSSQSGHNTVSWYQQALGQGPQFIFQYYREEENGRGNFPPRFSGLQFPNYSSELNVNALELDDSALYLCASSLSSDPGYEQYFGPGTRLTVT.

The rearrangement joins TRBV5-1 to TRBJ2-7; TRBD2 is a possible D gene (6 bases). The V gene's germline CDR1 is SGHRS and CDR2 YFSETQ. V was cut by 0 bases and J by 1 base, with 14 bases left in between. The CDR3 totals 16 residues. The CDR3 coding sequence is TGCGCCAGCAGCTTGGATGGTGGGAGGACGTCCTACGAGCAGTACTTC. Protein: CASSLDGGRTSYEQYF.

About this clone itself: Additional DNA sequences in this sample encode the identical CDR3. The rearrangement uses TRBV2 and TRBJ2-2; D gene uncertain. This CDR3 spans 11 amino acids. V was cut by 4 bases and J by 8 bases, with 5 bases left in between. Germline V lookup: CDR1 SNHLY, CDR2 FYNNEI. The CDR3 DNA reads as TGTGCCAGCAGTGTGGCTGGGGAGCTGTTTTTT. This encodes CASSVAGELFF.

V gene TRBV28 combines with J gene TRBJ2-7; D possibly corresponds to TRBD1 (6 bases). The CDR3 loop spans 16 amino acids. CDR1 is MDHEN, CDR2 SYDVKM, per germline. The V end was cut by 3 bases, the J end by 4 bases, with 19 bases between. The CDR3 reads CASSLTGGLTNYEQYF. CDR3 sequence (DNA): TGTGCCAGCAGTTTGACAGGCGGGCTGACGAATTACGAGCAGTACTTC.

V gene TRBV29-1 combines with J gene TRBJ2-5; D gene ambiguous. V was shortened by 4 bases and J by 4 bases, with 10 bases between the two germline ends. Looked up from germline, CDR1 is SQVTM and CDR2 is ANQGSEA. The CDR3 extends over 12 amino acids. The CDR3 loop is CSVVMGAETQYF. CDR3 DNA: TGCAGCGTTGTAATGGGCGCAGAGACCCAGTACTTC. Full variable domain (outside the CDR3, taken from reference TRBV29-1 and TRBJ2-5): SAVISQKPSRDICQRGTSLTIQCQVDSQVTMMFWYRQQPGQSLTLIATANQGSEATYESGFVIDKFPISRPNLTFSTLTVSNMSPEDSSIYLCSVVMGAETQYFGPGTRLLVL.